This T cell receptor (beta chain) was profiled in a study of TIL therapy for anti-PD-1-resistant metastatic lung cancer (dated by TCRdb to the early 2020s). Study-level background: Tumors were harvested prior to any PD-1/PD-L1 blockade, after which nivolumab was administered to patients, and lymphodepletion, expanded TIL infusion and IL-2 were given to patients who progressed. Clonotypes were tracked across tumor, expanded TIL product and serial blood samples by T cell receptor beta sequencing of tumor and peripheral blood. Enrolled patients had a median age of roughly 54 years (range about 38-85) and a median tumor PD-L1 proportion score of approximately 6.6%. Most of the cohort had lung adenocarcinoma, including a handful of EGFR-mutant tumors and two ALK-rearranged tumors, and half of the patients were either current or former smokers. Across the cohort, whole-exome sequencing showed a median non-synonymous tumor mutation burden of roughly 1.5 mutations per megabase.

The intended sense of this specimen's time point label: pre-treatment sample, taken before nivolumab and TIL therapy. Adults with stage 4 NSCLC were enrolled in a dual-center phase I trial from October 2017 to January 2020. The samples were obtained from a phase I trial that was single-arm and open-label and tested tumor-infiltrating lymphocyte therapy combined with nivolumab in advanced non-small cell lung cancer. Blood mononuclear cells from EDTA tubes were isolated by Ficoll gradient, snap-frozen as pellets, and DNA was extracted with a Qiagen mini-prep kit. Using bias-controlled multiplex PCR with the immunoSEQ v3 hsTCRB kit, the TCR beta CDR3 regions were amplified from genomic DNA. TCR libraries were sequenced on an Illumina NextSeq 500 to 1.5 million to 2.5 million read pairs for survey level or roughly 4.5-6 million for deep level. In the paper's pipeline: V, D and J genes were assigned, non-productive sequences were removed, and clonality was reported by immunoSEQ Analyzer software. Repertoires were compared by productive Simpson clonality and by the Morisita overlap index of productive TRB rearrangements between infused TIL and blood. For each clone in blood, the absolute clonotype count was estimated by multiplying the lymphocyte count by the CD3+ fraction and by the clone's productive frequency. Held by TCRdb, this immuneACCESS table contains in-frame sequences only and omits some clones. Under half of the omission traces to an unresolved V gene where checked; the cause of the rest is unknown. V and J calls and clone size come straight from that table; D and trimming were deduced from the DNA. Within this sample are some 60,000 clones, with about 69% of them counted one time only. The top ten clonotypes cover over 6.5% of the sample.

Note on this clone: No cognate antigen has been identified for it. No clone much larger than this one lies a single base away; base qualities are absent.

Reading the germline V gene (reference sequence) gives CDR1 SGHNT and CDR2 YYREEE. Between the V and J ends, shortened by 2 bases and 2 bases respectively, the junction contains 9 bases. From its cysteine to its phenylalanine, the CDR3 spans 14 amino acids. The entry retains the CDR3 DNA only, 42 bases that are in frame from base 1. General study outcomes and caveats: The study protocol defined all tumor marker inferences as exploratory. The cohort was highly selected, with more treatment-naive, never-smoker and oncogene-addicted patients than typical, limiting generalizability. The baseline peripheral repertoire was partially replaced by infused TIL clonotypes, which then decayed over months, and persistence showed no apparent association with response.

The sequence links TRBV5-4 to TRBJ2-3, with TRBD1 perhaps the D gene, on 6 matching bases. The specimen comprised blood, sampled at baseline. The receptor was derived from a person aged 25-80 years with non-small cell lung cancer. The encoded CDR3 is CASSLRQVTDTQYF. The nucleotide sequence reads TGTGCCAGCAGCTTACGACAGGTCACAGATACGCAGTATTTT. The variable domain in full, with residues beyond the CDR3 obtained from the reference TRBV5-4 and TRBJ2-3 genes, is ETGVTQSPTHLIKTRGQQVTLRCSSQSGHNTVSWYQQALGQGPQFIFQYYREEENGRGNFPPRFSGLQFPNYSSELNVNALELDDSALYLCASSLRQVTDTQYFGPGTRLTVL.